This T cell receptor beta chain was documented in a study of blood T cell repertoires in COVID-19. As for the study in general: Samples of COVID-19 (acute and convalescent) were obtained from the United States, Italy and Spain. PBMCs, B-cell-depleted T cells, or T cells were the source of the cDNA or gDNA that made up the material.

The ends lost 7 bases at V and 3 bases at J; junction bases unmatched: 5. The CDR3 totals 13 residues. CDR1 and CDR2 (germline): MNHEY, SVGAGI. In the authors' methods: Amplification from reference gene primers served as the basis for estimated nucleated cell counts. The table came from immunoSEQ multiplex PCR; TCRdb's copy has only in-frame clones and leaves some out. That table supplies the V and J calls and clone size; D and trimming were determined from the DNA. Found here are 250,000 to 300,000 clones, about nine tenths of them singletons; the top ten hold 2% to 2.5%. Patients of the Seattle cohort, enrolled during active infection, were followed longitudinally.

The sequence was obtained from a woman aged 30 to 39 with COVID-19, enrolled during active disease. Sequencing was carried out using peripheral blood. This rearrangement joins TRBV6-5 to TRBJ1-1; 7 nucleotides align to TRBD1. The CDR3 sequence: CASNSDRDTEAFF. The CDR3 nucleotides are TGTGCCAGCAATAGCGACAGGGACACTGAAGCTTTCTTT.